This T cell receptor beta chain came from a study of post-analysis software for immune sequencing data. Looking at the study overall: Several disease courses (relapsing-remitting, secondary progressive and progressive-relapsing) of multiple sclerosis were included.

Unique molecular identifiers featured in each of the TCR beta cDNA libraries. Each batch of roughly 0.95 to 10 million T cells produced hundreds of thousands of cDNA molecules. From the PCR reads, TCRdb called clonotypes with MiXCR, one entry per CDR3 protein. The table lists hundreds of thousands of distinct CDR3 sequences, roughly 27% of them singletons. Study-level findings and limits: Multiple sclerosis was associated with a significant reduction in normalized Chao1 diversity relative to controls. By F measure, samples from a shared preparation batch strongly co-clustered. In patients, 4 to 6 TRBV segments were more frequent than in controls, with TRBV5-6, TRBV5-1 and TRBV20-1 among them.

V lost 3 bases to trimming and J lost 4 bases, with 16 bases between them. CDR1 is LGHNA, CDR2 YSLEER, per germline. The CDR3 covers 15 residues. This clonotype was seen only a few times. Antigen unknown. The J gene is TRBJ2-7, the V gene TRBV4-3; D is uncertain. The TCR was taken from a girl between 10 and 17 years old with multiple sclerosis. Sequencing was performed on blood. CDR3 region: CASSQVAAYVYEQYF. In DNA, the CDR3 is TGCGCCAGCAGCCAGGTCGCGGCCTATGTTTACGAGCAGTACTTC.